This T cell receptor (beta chain) was sequenced in a study of blood T cell repertoires in COVID-19 (dated by TCRdb to 2020 to 2021). Looking at the study overall: Collaborator samples came from the United States, Italy and Spain and covered acute and convalescent phases of COVID-19. Nearly every sample came with metadata listing a de-identified subject ID, COVID-19 status, age in years and sex. The repertoires were released in a freely available public database intended as a resource for research on the immune response to SARS-CoV-2. Deeply sampled blood TCRbeta repertoires from subjects exposed to, actively infected with, or recovered from COVID-19 were included in the dataset. Where HLA class I and class II types were available, the types were taken from metadata supplied by the sample provider, not from assay-based typing. The prospective study material was composed of cDNA or gDNA derived from T cells, B-cell-depleted T cells, or PBMCs. Samples came from the ongoing ImmuneRACE study (first 160 participants) plus 1,254 subjects from 6 global collaborators. General conclusions and limits of the study: The amount of clinical and demographic metadata varied by source and participant and was provided uncurated.

To note about this clone: The clone's antigen remains unknown. Qualities for individual bases were not recorded, and no much larger clone is one base off.

TCRbeta CDR3 regions were amplified from genomic DNA using the immunoSEQ Assay, a bias-controlled multiplex PCR. The published analysis was carried out like this. Within the assay, amplification of reference gene primers was used to estimate how many nucleated cells each sample contained. To quantify the absolute abundance of each unique TCRbeta CDR3 rearrangement, sequence reads were collapsed and filtered. Productive Simpson clonality was computed per sample as the square root of Simpson's diversity index over productive rearrangements. TCRdb provides this immuneACCESS table in a form limited to in-frame rearrangements. Some clones are lacking; in checked studies, under half of them reflect an unresolved V gene, and why the rest are absent is not known. Clonal size and the V and J genes are those of that table, whereas D and trimming came from the DNA. The sample table contains roughly 80,000 clones; only one count was recorded for 80% of them. Of the sample, approximately 5.8% is held by the ten largest clones.

The V end loses 6 bases and the J end loses 0 bases, and a stretch of 16 bases separates them. CDR1 and CDR2, looked up from the germline V gene, are KGHDR and SFDVKD. From its cysteine to its phenylalanine, the CDR3 spans 16 amino acids. The CDR3 DNA has 48 bases and is translated from base 1. Each collaborating institution followed its own protocols to collect whole blood in K2EDTA tubes. For TCRbeta analysis, collaborators shipped samples in one of three forms: frozen whole blood, isolated PBMCs, or DNA extracted from either of those sample types. The sequence joins TRBV24-1 to TRBJ1-1; the D region possibly corresponds to TRBD1 (5 bases align). The sample taken for sequencing was peripheral blood. This clonotype originated in a man aged 55 to 70 with active or convalescent COVID-19. The bases are TGTGCCACCAGTCCGCCGGTGGACACCCTGAACACTGAAGCTTTCTTT. Translated, this is CATSPPVDTLNTEAFF.